The clone carrying this T cell receptor beta chain was detected many times. The data derive from a study of T cells in Graves' hyperthyroidism and ophthalmopathy. The wider study: The authors collected peripheral blood at initial diagnosis, before any treatment.

Germline V gene lookup returns CDR1 MDHEN and CDR2 SYDVKM. Germline trimming cut 4 bases from V and 4 bases from J; bases unmatched to any gene: 14. This CDR3 is built from 18 residues. RNA transcripts provided the source from which TCR beta CDR3 regions were amplified. A first-round RT-PCR of the TCR CDR3 used the HTBI primer set. MiXCR, run by TCRdb on the multiplex PCR reads, gives a single entry per CDR3 protein. The top ten hold roughly an eighth of the sample, which has around 420,000 distinct CDR3 sequences, around 14% seen once. The TCR sequence derives from a young woman with Graves' hyperthyroidism. This chain joins TRBV28 and TRBJ2-1, with 9 bases identical to TRBD1. The sequencing input was blood. The CDR3 DNA is TGTGCCAGCAGTTCCGAACAGGGGGCGCTCCCCAGGTACAATGAGCAGTTCTTC. Its translation: CASSSEQGALPRYNEQFF. The full variable domain, in which reference TRBV28 and TRBJ2-1 provide the parts outside the CDR3, is DVKVTQSSRYLVKRTGEKVFLECVQDMDHENMFWYRQDPGLGLRLIYFSYDVKMKEKGDIPEGYSVSREKKERFSLILESASTNQTSMYLCASSSEQGALPRYNEQFFGPGTRLTVL.